The next 8 T cell receptor beta chains were all read from a single sample in a study of control samples from healthy donors and cancer patients. Sequencing used immunoSEQ multiplex PCR; TCRdb keeps in-frame clones, though not all of them. The sample contains around 120,000 clones, about 89% of which appear only once. What was sequenced was blood. The receptors derive from a woman aged 18-29 years in good health.

The chain recombines TRBV4-1 with TRBJ1-5; 10 bases line up with TRBD1. Germline lookup yields CDR1 MGHRA and CDR2 YSYEKL. V lost 0 bases, J lost 6 bases, and 14 bases stayed unmatched. The CDR3 runs to 19 residues. CDR3 sequence reads: CASSQDWHRGGQGFQPQHF. The DNA of the CDR3 is TGCGCCAGCAGCCAAGATTGGCACCGGGGGGGACAGGGGTTTCAGCCCCAGCATTTT.

The V gene is TRBV27, the J gene TRBJ1-1; 11 bases are shared with TRBD1. CDR3 length equals 16 residues. CDR1 and CDR2 (germline): MNHEY, SMNVEV (reference sequence). V trimming: 2 bases; J trimming: 1 base; junction bases outside the gene matches: 3. CDR3 nucleotides: TGTGCCAGCAGTTTAGGACAGGGGGCGCCGAACACTGAAGCTTTCTTT. Encoded protein: CASSLGQGAPNTEAFF.

The chain joins TRBV10-3 to TRBJ1-2, with 8 bases fitting TRBD1. The CDR3 has 15 residues. V lost 4 bases and J lost 5; bases outside the gene matches: 9. CDR1 is ENHRY, CDR2 SYGVKD, per germline. The CDR3 reads CAISGTGQGDYGYTF. The CDR3 DNA follows: TGTGCCATCAGTGGGACAGGGCAGGGGGATTATGGCTACACCTTC.

The chain employs TRBV6-5 and TRBJ1-3; D not certain. The CDR3 covers 15 residues. Germline V CDR1 and CDR2: MNHEY, SVGAGI. Trimming shortened V by 5 bases and J by 2 bases, and 13 bases separated the two germline ends. CDR3: CASSRDWDPGNTIYF. Here the CDR3 DNA reads TGTGCCAGCAGTCGCGATTGGGATCCTGGAAACACCATATATTTT.

This chain joins TRBV29-1 and TRBJ1-2; D not certain. Germline-derived CDR1 and CDR2 are SQVTM and ANQGSEA. The CDR3 is made up of 13 amino acids. V was clipped by 4 bases and J by 2 bases, with 11 bases between them. The CDR3 nucleotides read TGCAGCGTTGTACCGGCGCGAAACTATGGCTACACCTTC. Protein sequence: CSVVPARNYGYTF.

This chain connects TRBV10-1 to TRBJ1-3; no firm D call. Germline V lookup: CDR1 WNHNN, CDR2 SYGVQD (reference sequence). Trimming took off 7 bases at V and 2 bases at J, with 21 bases between the two ends. The CDR3 has 17 amino acids. The CDR3 DNA follows: TGCGCCAGCAAAGGGTCGGCCGTCAGGTTGACTGGAAACACCATATATTTT. The encoded protein is CASKGSAVRLTGNTIYF.

This chain links TRBV6-1 with TRBJ1-5; D remains unclear. The germline CDR1 and CDR2 sequences are MNHNS and SASEGT. The CDR3 covers 16 residues. V lost 2 bases and J 0 bases, leaving 11 bases between the germline ends. In DNA, the CDR3 is TGTGCCAGCAGTGAACTAGTAGGACCTAGCAATCAGCCCCAGCATTTT. The encoded protein is CASSELVGPSNQPQHF.

The V gene is TRBV27, the J gene TRBJ2-5; TRBD2 agrees at 8 bases. The ends lost 3 bases at V and 0 bases at J; junction bases unmatched: 3. The CDR3 consists of 15 residues. Germline V gives CDR1 MNHEY, CDR2 SMNVEV (reference sequence). CDR3 in DNA: TGTGCCAGCAGTTTCCAGCGGGGGAACCAAGAGACCCAGTACTTC. Translating it yields CASSFQRGNQETQYF.